These 4 T cell receptor beta chains came from one sample sequenced in a study of T cell responses to AZD1222 COVID-19 vaccine. TCRdb's copy holds only in-frame clones and misses some; the assay was immunoSEQ multiplex PCR. The sample carries fewer than 300,000 clones, 90% to 95% recorded once. The material was peripheral blood, obtained on day 0 of AZD1222 vaccination. The receptors were gathered from an adult in good health.

The rearrangement joins TRBV6-5 to TRBJ1-1; tentative D call: TRBD1 (6 bases). Germline CDR1 reads MNHEY; CDR2 reads SVGAGI. Trimming shortened V by 6 bases and J by 1 base, and 9 bases separated the two germline ends. The CDR3 contains 13 residues. DNA for the CDR3: TGTGCCAGCAGACAGGGACCGAACACTGAAGCTTTCTTT. It translates to CASRQGPNTEAFF.

This rearrangement joins TRBV7-8 to TRBJ2-1, with 8 bases lining up with TRBD2. V trimming: 2 bases; J trimming: 3 bases; junction bases outside the gene matches: 9. The CDR3 totals 17 residues. From germline, CDR1 is SGHVS and CDR2 FQNEAQ. CDR3 residues: CASSLSSVAGHYNEQFF. CDR3 DNA sequence: TGTGCCAGCAGCTTAAGCAGCGTAGCGGGGCACTACAATGAGCAGTTCTTC.

In its sample, this clone was seen once. The chain is built from TRBV4-1 and TRBJ2-7; tentative D call: TRBD2 (5 bases). This CDR3 is 14 amino acids long. The germline V and J ends were trimmed by 1 base and 3 bases, with 10 bases remaining between them. The V gene's germline CDR1 is MGHRA and CDR2 YSYEKL. The CDR3 loop is CASSQVASFYEQYF. The CDR3 DNA reads as TGCGCCAGCAGCCAAGTCGCTAGCTTCTACGAGCAGTACTTC.

The CDR3 spells CASSFPPGGANGYTF. The DNA of the CDR3 is TGTGCCAGCAGTTTCCCCCCCGGGGGCGCGAATGGCTACACCTTC. The rearrangement joins TRBV28 to TRBJ1-2; possible D gene TRBD1, 6 bases. Germline lookup yields CDR1 MDHEN and CDR2 SYDVKM. The V end was cut by 3 bases, the J end by 6 bases, with 17 bases between. This CDR3 has 15 amino acids.